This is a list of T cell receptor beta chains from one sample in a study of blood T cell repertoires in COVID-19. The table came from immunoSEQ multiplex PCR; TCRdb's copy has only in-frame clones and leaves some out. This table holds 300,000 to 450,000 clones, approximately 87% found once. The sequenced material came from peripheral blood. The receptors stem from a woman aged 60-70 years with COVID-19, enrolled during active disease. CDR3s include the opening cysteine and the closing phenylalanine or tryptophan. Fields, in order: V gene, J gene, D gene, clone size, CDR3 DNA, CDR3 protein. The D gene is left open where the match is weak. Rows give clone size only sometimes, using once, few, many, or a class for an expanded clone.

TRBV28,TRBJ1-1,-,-,TGTGCCAGCAGTATGGTAAAGGGCAGCGGAACTGAAGCTTTCTTT,CASSMVKGSGTEAFF
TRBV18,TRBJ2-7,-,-,TGTGCCAGCTCCACACCAGAATTCGGAGACTCCTACGAGCAGTACTTC,CASSTPEFGDSYEQYF
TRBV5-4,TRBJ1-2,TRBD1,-,TGTGCCAGCAGCTTCATGGGACAGGGGATCTATGGCTACACCTTC,CASSFMGQGIYGYTF
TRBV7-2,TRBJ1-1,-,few,TGTGCCAGTTCGCAACTCATGAACACTGAAGCTTTCTTT,CASSQLMNTEAFF
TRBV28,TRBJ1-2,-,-,TGTGCCAGCAGGCCCGGGACACCATATGGCTACACCTTC,CASRPGTPYGYTF
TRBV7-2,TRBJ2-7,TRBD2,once,TGTGCCAGCAGCGTCGCCGGGACTAGCGGGATGGCCTACGAGCAGTACTTC,CASSVAGTSGMAYEQYF
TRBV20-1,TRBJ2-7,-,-,TGCAGTGCTAGTCTCAGGGATCCTTACGAGCAGTACTTC,CSASLRDPYEQYF
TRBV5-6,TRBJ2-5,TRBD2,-,TGTGCCAGCAGCGCGGGACTAGCGGGGGGTGCCGGGAAGACCCAGTACTTC,CASSAGLAGGAGKTQYF
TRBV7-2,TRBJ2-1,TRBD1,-,TGTGCCAGCAGCTCCGGGACAGGGTTAGTCAATGAGCAGTTCTTC,CASSSGTGLVNEQFF
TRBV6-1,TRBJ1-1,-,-,TGTGCCAGCAGTGATTGGCTGAACACTGAAGCTTTCTTT,CASSDWLNTEAFF
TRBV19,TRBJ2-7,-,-,TGTGCCACTTCGGACAGCACCTACGAGCAGTACTTC,CATSDSTYEQYF
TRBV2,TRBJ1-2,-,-,TGTGCCAGCAGTGTACAGGGTCGGTGGGGCTATGGCTACACCTTC,CASSVQGRWGYGYTF
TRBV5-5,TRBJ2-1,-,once,TGTGCCAGCAGCTTAGCATTCGGGGATTTCAATGAGCAGTTCTTC,CASSLAFGDFNEQFF
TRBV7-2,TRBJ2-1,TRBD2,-,TGTGCCAGCAGCCCCACTAGCGGGGGGGCCTATGAGCAGTTCTTC,CASSPTSGGAYEQFF
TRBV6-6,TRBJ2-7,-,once,TGTGCCAGCAGTTTCGGACAAATCTCCTACGAGCAGTACTTC,CASSFGQISYEQYF
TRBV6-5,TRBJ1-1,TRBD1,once,TGTGCCAGCACCAGGGACAGGGCCAACACTGAAGCTTTCTTT,CASTRDRANTEAFF
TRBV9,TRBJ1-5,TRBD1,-,TGTGCCAGCAGATCCGGGACAGGGTGTACACCGACAAGGCCGCAGCCCCAGCATTTT,CASRSGTGCTPTRPQPQHF
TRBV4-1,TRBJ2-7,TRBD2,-,TGCGCCAGCAGCCACCAGGGGACTAGCGGGGGGTACGAGCAGTACTTC,CASSHQGTSGGYEQYF
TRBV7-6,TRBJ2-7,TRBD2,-,TGTGCCAGCAGCGGGCGGACTAGCGGGGCCTACGAGCAGTACTTC,CASSGRTSGAYEQYF
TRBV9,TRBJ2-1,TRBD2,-,TGTGCCAGCAGCGTAGTTCCGGGGGGGATCTACAATGAGCAGTTCTTC,CASSVVPGGIYNEQFF
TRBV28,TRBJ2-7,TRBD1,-,TGTGCCAGCAGTTTGGGACAGCCCCTCGAGCAGTACTTC,CASSLGQPLEQYF
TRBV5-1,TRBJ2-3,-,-,TGCGCCAGCAGCTTGGGAGGCGGGGCTTCCACAGATACGCAGTATTTT,CASSLGGGASTDTQYF
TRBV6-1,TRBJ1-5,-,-,TGTGCCAGCAGTGACGAGGGTATGCAGCCCCAGCATTTT,CASSDEGMQPQHF
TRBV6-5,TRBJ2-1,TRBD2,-,TGTGCCACCTCGGGAGGCAATGAGCAGTTCTTC,CATSGGNEQFF
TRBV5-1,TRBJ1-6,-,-,TGCGCCAGCAGCTACTCACAGGGTATATATAATTCACCCCTCCACTTT,CASSYSQGIYNSPLHF
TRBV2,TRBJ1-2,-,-,TGTGCCAGCAGTGATTTTGGGCCTGGGCTTGGGTATGGCTACACCTTC,CASSDFGPGLGYGYTF
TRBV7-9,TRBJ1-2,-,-,TGTGCCAGCAGCTTAGCGAGGGGGGGAATATATGGCTACACCTTC,CASSLARGGIYGYTF
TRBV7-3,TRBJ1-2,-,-,TGTGCCAGCAGCTTATTGAGGGCGGCCCGGGTGTCCGCCTTC,CASSLLRAARVSAF
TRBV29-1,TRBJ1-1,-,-,TGCAGCGTCCCAACCGGGCAGGGAAACACTGAAGCTTTCTTT,CSVPTGQGNTEAFF
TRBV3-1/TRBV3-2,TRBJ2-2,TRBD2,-,TGTGCCAGCAGGCCTCCGGGACTAGATAACACCGGGGAGCTGTTTTTT,CASRPPGLDNTGELFF
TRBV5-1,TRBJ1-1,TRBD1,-,TGCGCCAGCGGATTACAGGGGAACACGGGTGAAGCTTTCTTT,CASGLQGNTGEAFF
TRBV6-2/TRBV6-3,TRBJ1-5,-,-,TGTGCCAGCAGTTACAGGGAGAGTAGCAATCAGCCCCAGCATTTT,CASSYRESSNQPQHF
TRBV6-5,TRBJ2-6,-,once,TGTGCCAGCAGTAGGAAGGGGGACGGGGCCAACGTCCTGACTTTC,CASSRKGDGANVLTF
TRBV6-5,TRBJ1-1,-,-,TGTGCCAGCGCAGCAGGGGAGGGCACTGAAGCTTTCTTT,CASAAGEGTEAFF
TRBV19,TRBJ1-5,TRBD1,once,TGTGCCAGTAGTATTTCCGGGACAGGGCGGCAGCCCCAGCATTTT,CASSISGTGRQPQHF
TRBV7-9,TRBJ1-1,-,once,TGTGCCAGCAGCCCCATGGGCGCAGGGGCCGACACTGAAGCTTTCTTT,CASSPMGAGADTEAFF
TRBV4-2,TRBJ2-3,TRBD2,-,TGTGCCAGCAGCCAACCCCCGAGCAGCGGGGGGGCAACAGATACGCAGTATTTT,CASSQPPSSGGATDTQYF
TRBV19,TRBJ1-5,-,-,TGTGCCAGTAATACAAGACAGTTAGATCAGCCCCAGCATTTT,CASNTRQLDQPQHF
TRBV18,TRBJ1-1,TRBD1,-,TGTGCCAGCTCACCTAGGACAGGGGAGGCGTCTTTCTTT,CASSPRTGEASFF
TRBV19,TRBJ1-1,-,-,TGTGCCAGTCAGCGGGGGCGCGTCGGTGAAGCTTTCTTT,CASQRGRVGEAFF
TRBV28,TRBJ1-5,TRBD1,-,TGTGCCAGCAGTTTACCGACAGGGGGTGGAGGGCAGCCCCAGCATTTT,CASSLPTGGGGQPQHF
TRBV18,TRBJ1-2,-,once,TGTGCCAGCTCACCACTGCGGGGGGAAGGCTATGGCTACACCTTC,CASSPLRGEGYGYTF
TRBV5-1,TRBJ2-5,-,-,TGCGCCAGCAGCTTGGTTCCCAGGGGCCAAGAGACCCAGTACTTC,CASSLVPRGQETQYF
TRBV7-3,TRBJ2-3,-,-,TGTGCCAGCAGCCCCCACGGGACTTTTAGCACAGATACGCAGTATTTT,CASSPHGTFSTDTQYF
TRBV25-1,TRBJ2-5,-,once,TGTGCCAGCAGTGATCGTAACCGGGGGGAGACCCAGTACTTC,CASSDRNRGETQYF
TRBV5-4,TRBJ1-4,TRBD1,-,TGTGCCAGCAGCTTGGAAGGGACAGGGTATAGCCCTCCAGAAAAACTGTTTTTT,CASSLEGTGYSPPEKLFF
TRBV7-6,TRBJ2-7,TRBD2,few,TGTGCCAGCAGCCCCCTCGGTGTAGCGGGGATTTACGAGCAGTACTTC,CASSPLGVAGIYEQYF
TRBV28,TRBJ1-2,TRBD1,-,TGTGCCAGCAGTACCTCCTCCCTTAGACAGGGATCCAGGGGCTACACCTTC,CASSTSSLRQGSRGYTF
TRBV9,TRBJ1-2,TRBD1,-,TGTGCCAGCAGCTCCGGGACAGTCTATGGCTACACCTTC,CASSSGTVYGYTF
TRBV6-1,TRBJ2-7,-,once,TGTGCCAGCAGTGAAGCCGGCTACGAGCAGTACTTC,CASSEAGYEQYF
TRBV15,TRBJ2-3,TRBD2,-,TGTGCCACCAGCCTTATGACTAGCGGGGGTTCAGATACGCAGTATTTT,CATSLMTSGGSDTQYF
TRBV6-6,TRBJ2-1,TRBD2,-,TGTGCCAGCAGAGGGACTAGCGGGGGGCCAACCAATGAGCAGTTCTTC,CASRGTSGGPTNEQFF
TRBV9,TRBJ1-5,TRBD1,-,TGTGCCAGCAGCGTAGGGTGGGGGGACAGGAATCAGCCCCAGCATTTT,CASSVGWGDRNQPQHF
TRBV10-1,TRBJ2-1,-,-,TGCGCCAGCAGTGCCCAAAGAGGGGGTGAGCAGTTCTTC,CASSAQRGGEQFF
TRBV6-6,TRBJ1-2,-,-,TGTGCCAGCAGACAGGACAGTCTAGACTATGGCTACACCTTC,CASRQDSLDYGYTF
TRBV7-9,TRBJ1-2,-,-,TGTGCCAGCATCCCCGGGCCTACGGGGGGCTACACCTTC,CASIPGPTGGYTF
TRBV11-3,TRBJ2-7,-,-,TGTGCCAGCAGCTTTGAAGCCACCTACGAGCAGTACTTC,CASSFEATYEQYF